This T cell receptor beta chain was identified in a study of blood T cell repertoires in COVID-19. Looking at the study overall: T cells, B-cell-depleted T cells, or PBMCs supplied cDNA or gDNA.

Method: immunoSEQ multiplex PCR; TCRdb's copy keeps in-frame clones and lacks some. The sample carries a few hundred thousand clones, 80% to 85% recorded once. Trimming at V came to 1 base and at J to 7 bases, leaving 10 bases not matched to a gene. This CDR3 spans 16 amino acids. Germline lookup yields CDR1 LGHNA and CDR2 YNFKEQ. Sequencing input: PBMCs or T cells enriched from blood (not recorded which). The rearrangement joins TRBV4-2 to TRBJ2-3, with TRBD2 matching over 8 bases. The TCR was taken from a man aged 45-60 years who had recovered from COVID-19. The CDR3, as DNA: TGTGCCAGCAGCCAAGCTCAAGCGGGAGAAGGAAATACGCAGTATTTT. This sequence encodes CASSQAQAGEGNTQYF.